The 26 T cell receptor beta chains reported below all come from one sample, sequenced in a study of blood T cell repertoires in COVID-19. Assay: immunoSEQ multiplex PCR; the TCRdb copy retains only in-frame clones and omits some. The sample yields roughly 450,000 clones, less than 95% seen once. The sequencing input was PBMCs or T cells enriched from blood (not recorded which). The source is a man aged 18 to 30 who had recovered from COVID-19.

With respect to this clone: This CDR3 is also generated by other DNA sequences in the sample. The chain joins TRBV11-2 to TRBJ1-5, with no clear D. V was clipped by 4 bases and J by 1 base, with 5 bases between them. The CDR3 runs 13 residues. The V gene's germline CDR1 is SGHAT and CDR2 FQNNGV. DNA for the CDR3: TGTGCCAGCAGCTACCAGAGCAATCAGCCCCAGCATTTT. Residues: CASSYQSNQPQHF.

To note about this clone: Its ends do not fully match the called genes, so a read error is possible. The chain employs TRBV5-1 and TRBJ1-2; D gene uncertain. The CDR3 loop spans 12 amino acids. The V gene's germline CDR1 is SGHRS and CDR2 YFSETQ. The DNA of the CDR3 is TGCGCCAGCAGCCCTCCGGGAGATGGCCACACCTTC. Its protein is CASSPPGDGHTF.

In regard to this clone: Other DNA sequences of this sample code for an identical CDR3. V and J are TRBV30 and TRBJ1-5; no clear D gene. This CDR3 has 14 amino acids. V lost 0 bases and J 1 base, leaving 7 bases between the germline ends. Germline loops: CDR1 GTSNPN, CDR2 SVGIG (reference sequence). DNA of the CDR3: TGTGCCTGGAGTGTACGAGGGAGCAATCAGCCCCAGCATTTT. Amino acid sequence: CAWSVRGSNQPQHF.

This chain joins TRBV3-1 (or the pseudogene TRBV3-2) and TRBJ2-3; 11 nucleotides match TRBD2. There are 15 residues in the CDR3. CDR1 and CDR2 from the germline V gene are LGHDT and YNNKEL (reference sequence). The trim removed 4 bases at V and 5 bases at J, leaving 5 bases unmatched. The CDR3 protein is CASSPPGLAEDTQYF. The DNA of the CDR3 is TGTGCCAGCAGCCCTCCGGGACTAGCGGAAGATACGCAGTATTTT.

The chain couples TRBV10-2 to TRBJ2-5, with D perhaps TRBD1 (5 bases). CDR3 length: 15 amino acids. The V end lost 2 bases, the J end lost 1 base, and 11 bases lay between the germline ends. Germline CDR1 WSHSY, CDR2 SAAADI. CDR3 in DNA: TGCGCCAGCAGTGAGCCGACAGTAACCCAAGAGACCCAGTACTTC. Translating it yields CASSEPTVTQETQYF.

The DNA for the CDR3 is TGTGCCAGCAGTTGGGACAGGGGGACTAGCGGGAGCTACAATGAGCAGTTCTTC. Its protein product is CASSWDRGTSGSYNEQFF. This chain uses TRBV7-6 with TRBJ2-1; 14 positions match TRBD2. CDR1 and CDR2 (germline): SGHVS, FNYEAQ. CDR3 length: 18 amino acids. The J segment lost 3 bases and the V segment lost 6 bases, leaving 10 bases of the junction unmatched.

This chain joins TRBV5-4 and TRBJ2-5; 7 bases line up with TRBD1. The CDR3 is 14 amino acids. The J segment lost 1 base and the V segment lost 1 base, leaving 1 base of the junction unmatched. Germline V gene sequence: CDR1 SGHNT, CDR2 YYREEE (reference sequence). In DNA form, the CDR3 reads TGTGCCAGCAGCTTGACAGGGGCCCAAGAGACCCAGTACTTC. This gives the protein CASSLTGAQETQYF. Looking up the rest from reference TRBV5-4 and TRBJ2-5 gives the full variable domain: ETGVTQSPTHLIKTRGQQVTLRCSSQSGHNTVSWYQQALGQGPQFIFQYYREEENGRGNFPPRFSGLQFPNYSSELNVNALELDDSALYLCASSLTGAQETQYFGPGTRLLVL.

DNA for the CDR3: TGTGCCAGCAGTTACTCCGGGGGGGACTATGGCTACACCTTC. Translated: CASSYSGGDYGYTF. This chain links TRBV6-6 with TRBJ1-2, with D perhaps TRBD1 (5 bases). This CDR3 region has 14 residues. Germline V gives CDR1 MNHNY, CDR2 SVGAGI (reference sequence). V lost 0 bases to trimming and J lost 3 bases, with 8 bases between them.

The chain links TRBV9 to TRBJ2-2, with 9 bases aligning to TRBD2. V lost 7 bases and J lost 2; bases outside the gene matches: 6. The CDR3 covers 15 residues. Germline loops: CDR1 SGDLS, CDR2 YYNGEE. This CDR3 reads CASARAGGNTGELFF. As DNA, the CDR3 is TGTGCCAGCGCGCGAGCGGGAGGAAACACCGGGGAGCTGTTTTTT.

The table lists this clone with a few counts. The chain joins TRBV27 to TRBJ1-5; 9 bases agree with TRBD1. Germline V gene sequence: CDR1 MNHEY, CDR2 SMNVEV (reference sequence). CDR3 length: 16 amino acids. V was pared by 5 bases and J by 0 bases, with 5 bases of the junction left unmatched. This CDR3 reads CASSLQGAGSNQPQHF. The CDR3 DNA sequence: TGTGCCAGCAGTCTACAGGGGGCGGGTAGCAATCAGCCCCAGCATTTT.

The table lists this clone with a count of one. At one boundary the junction diverges from the germline segment, which might be a read error. This chain uses TRBV5-6 with TRBJ1-1; maybe TRBD1 (5 bases). The germline V gene encodes CDR1 SGHDT and CDR2 YYEEEE. The CDR3 is 13 residues long. In DNA form, the CDR3 reads TGTGCCAGCACCTTGGCGGCGGGGCTGAGAGCTTTCTTT. Translation: CASTLAAGLRAFF.

This CDR3 reads CASSPGTSGGRQETQYF. The DNA of the CDR3 is TGTGCCAGCTCCCCGGGGACTAGCGGGGGTCGACAAGAGACCCAGTACTTC. This chain joins TRBV18 and TRBJ2-5; 14 nucleotides match TRBD2. The CDR3 loop spans 17 amino acids. The germline V gene has CDR1 KGHSH and CDR2 LQKENI. With V trimmed by 6 bases and J by 2 bases, 8 bases remained unmatched.

This chain connects TRBV2 to TRBJ1-6, with D perhaps TRBD1 (6 bases). CDR3 length equals 12 residues. The germline gives CDR1 SNHLY, CDR2 FYNNEI. The V and J ends lost 8 bases and 10 bases respectively, with 12 bases between them. Here the CDR3 DNA reads TGTGCCAGCGAGAGGGACAAATCACCCCTCCACTTT. Translating gives CASERDKSPLHF.

The rearrangement uses TRBV2 and TRBJ1-6; the match to TRBD1 covers 8 bases. This CDR3 has 13 amino acids. The germline gives CDR1 SNHLY, CDR2 FYNNEI. Trimming removed 11 bases from V and 6 bases from J; junction bases left unmatched: 6. The CDR3 DNA reads as TGTGCCCTCCGGGGACAGGTTAATTCACCCCTCCACTTT. Protein: CALRGQVNSPLHF.

This clone was seen only once. The chain combines TRBV5-4 with TRBJ2-3; D is possibly TRBD2 (5 bases). Trimming removed 4 bases at V and 4 bases at J, with 13 bases between. The CDR3 totals 14 residues. Germline V lookup: CDR1 SGHNT, CDR2 YYREEE (reference sequence). CDR3 bases: TGTGCCAGCAGCCTAAGCCGGCGGGCAGATACGCAGTATTTT. Protein product: CASSLSRRADTQYF.

This chain joins TRBV18 and TRBJ2-1, with D perhaps matching TRBD1 (6 bases). The CDR3 is 14 residues long. In germline, CDR1 is KGHSH, CDR2 LQKENI. Trimming removed 8 bases at V and 4 bases at J, with 15 bases between. CDR3 in DNA: TGTGCCAGCGGAGGACAGAAACTATACAATGAGCAGTTCTTC. This codes for CASGGQKLYNEQFF. The entire variable domain, with the rest obtained from reference TRBV18 and TRBJ2-1, is as follows: NAGVMQNPRHLVRRRGQEARLRCSPMKGHSHVYWYRQLPEEGLKFMVYLQKENIIDESGMPKERFSAEFPKEGPSILRIQQVVRGDSAAYFCASGGQKLYNEQFFGPGTRLTVL.

The gene calls are TRBV9 and TRBJ1-1, with a tentative D call TRBD1 (5 bases). Deletions cut 0 bases from V and 6 bases from J, with 15 bases between. This CDR3 is 15 amino acids long. Per the germline V gene, CDR1 is SGDLS and CDR2 is YYNGEE. This chain's CDR3 is CASSVDGGEVAEAFF. In DNA form, the CDR3 reads TGTGCCAGCAGCGTAGATGGGGGGGAGGTCGCTGAAGCTTTCTTT.

The rearrangement links TRBV3-1 (or the pseudogene TRBV3-2) to TRBJ2-5, with 13 bases fitting TRBD2. This CDR3 spans 15 amino acids. Germline CDR1 reads LGHDT; CDR2 reads YNNKEL (reference sequence). With 2 bases clipped from V and 5 bases from J, the junction kept 2 bases outside the gene matches. This CDR3 is CASSQWTSGGETQYF. As DNA, the CDR3 is TGTGCCAGCAGCCAATGGACTAGCGGGGGCGAGACCCAGTACTTC.

This CDR3 is CASSLAPGTGNTEAFF. The CDR3 DNA sequence: TGCGCCAGCAGCTTGGCCCCCGGGACAGGGAACACTGAAGCTTTCTTT. This chain uses TRBV5-1 with TRBJ1-1; 8 bases fit TRBD1. J lost 1 base, V lost 0 bases, and 5 bases had no gene match. The V gene's germline CDR1 is SGHRS and CDR2 YFSETQ. This CDR3 spans 16 amino acids.

This chain joins TRBV3-1 (or the pseudogene TRBV3-2) and TRBJ2-3; TRBD1 agrees at 10 bases. The CDR3 runs to 21 residues. J was trimmed by 1 base and V by 0 bases; bases with no gene match: 16. Germline CDR1 is LGHDT and CDR2 is YNNKEL (reference sequence). As DNA, the CDR3 is TGTGCCAGCAGCCAAGATTTTTGGGGACAGGGGACCGTCCAACGCACAGATACGCAGTATTTT. It encodes CASSQDFWGQGTVQRTDTQYF.

The genes are TRBV20-1 and TRBJ1-2; D gene uncertain. The CDR3 spans 12 residues. Looked up from germline, CDR1 is DFQATT and CDR2 is SNEGSKA (reference sequence). The V end was cut by 3 bases, the J end by 3 bases, with 8 bases between. The CDR3 DNA follows: TGCAGTGCTAGTGGCGGAGACTATGGCTACACCTTC. It encodes CSASGGDYGYTF.

This sequence joins TRBV28 and TRBJ2-7; D is possibly TRBD1 (5 bases). The CDR3 runs to 16 residues. The ends were cut back, 2 bases at V and 6 bases at J, with 20 bases in the middle. Germline V gene lookup returns CDR1 MDHEN and CDR2 SYDVKM. Here the CDR3 reads CASSLSSGVGRSEQYF. DNA of the CDR3: TGTGCCAGCAGTTTAAGCTCTGGTGTGGGGCGGTCCGAGCAGTACTTC.

V gene TRBV2 combines with J gene TRBJ1-3; TRBD1 agrees at 7 bases. Germline V lookup: CDR1 SNHLY, CDR2 FYNNEI. J was trimmed by 8 bases and V by 7 bases; bases with no gene match: 8. The CDR3 length is 13 residues. CDR3 protein: CASIGRGVYTIYF. CDR3 nucleotide sequence: TGTGCCAGCATCGGCAGGGGGGTATACACCATATATTTT.

The chain combines TRBV28 with TRBJ2-2; 9 bases map to TRBD1. The CDR3 has 13 amino acids. The germline V gene encodes CDR1 MDHEN and CDR2 SYDVKM. V was clipped by 6 bases and J by 7 bases; unmatched bases: 3. The CDR3 DNA is TGTGCCAGCAGGTGGACAGGGGTCGGGGAGCTGTTTTTT. Translation: CASRWTGVGELFF.

The count of this clone is one. The gene calls are TRBV18 and TRBJ2-5; 8 nucleotides align to TRBD1. V was clipped by 3 bases and J by 1 base; unmatched bases: 1. There are 14 residues in the CDR3. Germline loops: CDR1 KGHSH, CDR2 LQKENI. CDR3: CASSPQGAQETQYF. The CDR3 coding sequence is TGTGCCAGCTCACCCCAGGGGGCCCAAGAGACCCAGTACTTC.

The chain uses TRBV2 and TRBJ2-1, with 7 bases matching TRBD2. The CDR3 runs to 15 residues. The germline CDR1 and CDR2 sequences are SNHLY and FYNNEI. Unmatched junction bases numbered 9, after V lost 6 bases and J lost 4 bases. In DNA form, the CDR3 reads TGTGCCAGCAGCTCCCTAGCGGAACTATACAATGAGCAGTTCTTC. It specifies CASSSLAELYNEQFF. The entire variable domain, with the rest obtained from reference TRBV2 and TRBJ2-1, is as follows: EPEVTQTPSHQVTQMGQEVILRCVPISNHLYFYWYRQILGQKVEFLVSFYNNEISEKSEIFDDQFSVERPDGSNFTLKIRSTKLEDSAMYFCASSSLAELYNEQFFGPGTRLTVL.